Below, one T cell receptor (beta chain) is given with its context. The data were taken from a study of CD8 T cells in Susac syndrome. This CDR3 has 14 residues. The ends lost 0 bases at V and 5 bases at J; junction bases unmatched: 4. Germline assignment: CDR1 SGHKS and CDR2 YYEKEE (reference sequence). With random hexamers, reverse transcription was performed on about 0.5 to 1 ug of RNA. TCRdb re-called the immunoSEQ multiplex PCR reads with MiXCR, one entry per CDR3 protein. The sample consists of approximately 100,000 distinct CDR3 sequences, roughly 92% of them appearing once. The source is a human donor in good health. The chain combines TRBV5-5 with TRBJ2-5; 7 nucleotides line up with TRBD1. Sequencing used CD8+ T cells from PBMCs. CDR3 DNA sequence: TGTGCCAGCAGCTTGGGGGCCAGGGGGGAGACCCAGTACTTC. This codes for CASSLGARGETQYF.